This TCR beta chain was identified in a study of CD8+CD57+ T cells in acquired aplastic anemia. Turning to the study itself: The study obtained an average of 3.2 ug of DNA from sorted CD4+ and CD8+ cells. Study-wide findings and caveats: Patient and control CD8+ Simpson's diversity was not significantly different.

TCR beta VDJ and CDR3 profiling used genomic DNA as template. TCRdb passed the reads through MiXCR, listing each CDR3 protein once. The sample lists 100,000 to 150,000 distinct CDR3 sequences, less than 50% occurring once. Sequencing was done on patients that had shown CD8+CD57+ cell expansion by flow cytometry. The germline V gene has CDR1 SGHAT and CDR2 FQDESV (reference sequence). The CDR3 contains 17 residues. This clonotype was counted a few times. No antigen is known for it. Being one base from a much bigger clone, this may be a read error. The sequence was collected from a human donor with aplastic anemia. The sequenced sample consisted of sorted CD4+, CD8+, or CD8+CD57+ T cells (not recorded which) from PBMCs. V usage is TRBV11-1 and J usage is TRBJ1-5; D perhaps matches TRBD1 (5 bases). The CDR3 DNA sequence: TGTGCCGGCAGCGTGGGGACTCCCTTTGGCGGCAATCAGCCCCAGCATTTT. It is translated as CAGSVGTPFGGNQPQHF.